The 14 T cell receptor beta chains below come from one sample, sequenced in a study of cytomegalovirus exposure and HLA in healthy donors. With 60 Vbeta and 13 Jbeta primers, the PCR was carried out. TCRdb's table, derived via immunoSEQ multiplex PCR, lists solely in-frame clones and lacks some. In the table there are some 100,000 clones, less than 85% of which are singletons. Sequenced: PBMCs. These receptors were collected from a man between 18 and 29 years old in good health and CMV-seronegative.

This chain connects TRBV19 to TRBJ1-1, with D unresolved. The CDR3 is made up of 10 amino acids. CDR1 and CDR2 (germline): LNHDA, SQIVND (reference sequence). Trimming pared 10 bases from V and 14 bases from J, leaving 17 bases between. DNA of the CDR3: TGTGCCACTTCCTACGGAGGTACCTTCTTT. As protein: CATSYGGTFF.

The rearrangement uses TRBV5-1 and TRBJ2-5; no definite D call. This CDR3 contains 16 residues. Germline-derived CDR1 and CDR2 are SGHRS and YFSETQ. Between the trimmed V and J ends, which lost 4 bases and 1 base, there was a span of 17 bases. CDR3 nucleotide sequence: TGCGCCAGCAGCCCCACAGAGTTCGGCCTCCAAGAGACCCAGTACTTC. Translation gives CASSPTEFGLQETQYF.

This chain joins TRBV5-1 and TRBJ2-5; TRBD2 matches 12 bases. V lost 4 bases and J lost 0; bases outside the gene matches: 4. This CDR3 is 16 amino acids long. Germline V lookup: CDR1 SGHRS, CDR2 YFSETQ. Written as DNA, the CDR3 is TGCGCCAGCAGCAGATGGACTAGCGGGAACCAAGAGACCCAGTACTTC. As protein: CASSRWTSGNQETQYF.

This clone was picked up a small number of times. The CDR3 DNA reads as TGCGCCAGCAGCTTGGCCGGGACTAGCGGGAGTGCCGGGGAGCTGTTTTTT. Amino acid sequence: CASSLAGTSGSAGELFF. The V gene is TRBV5-1, the J gene TRBJ2-2, with 14 bases matching TRBD2. V trimming: 0 bases; J trimming: 6 bases; junction bases outside the gene matches: 4. CDR1 is SGHRS and CDR2 is YFSETQ in the germline V gene. CDR3 length: 17 amino acids.

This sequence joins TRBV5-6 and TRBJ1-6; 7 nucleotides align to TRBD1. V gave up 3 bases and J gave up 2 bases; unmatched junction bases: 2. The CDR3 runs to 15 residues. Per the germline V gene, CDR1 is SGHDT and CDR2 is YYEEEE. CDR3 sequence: CASSSGTAYNSPLHF. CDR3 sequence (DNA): TGTGCCAGCAGCTCCGGGACAGCCTATAATTCACCCCTCCACTTT.

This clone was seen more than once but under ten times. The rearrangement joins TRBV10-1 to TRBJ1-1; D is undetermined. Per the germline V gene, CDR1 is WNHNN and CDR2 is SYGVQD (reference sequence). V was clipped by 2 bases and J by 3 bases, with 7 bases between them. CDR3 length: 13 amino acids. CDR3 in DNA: TGCGCCAGCAGTGAGAACGGTTACACTGAAGCTTTCTTT. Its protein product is CASSENGYTEAFF.

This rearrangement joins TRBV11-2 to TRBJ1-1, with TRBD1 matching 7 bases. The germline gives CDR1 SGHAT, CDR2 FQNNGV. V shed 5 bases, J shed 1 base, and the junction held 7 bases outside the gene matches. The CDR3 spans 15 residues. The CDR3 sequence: CASSTYNRGNTEAFF. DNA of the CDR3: TGTGCCAGCAGCACATACAACAGGGGGAACACTGAAGCTTTCTTT.

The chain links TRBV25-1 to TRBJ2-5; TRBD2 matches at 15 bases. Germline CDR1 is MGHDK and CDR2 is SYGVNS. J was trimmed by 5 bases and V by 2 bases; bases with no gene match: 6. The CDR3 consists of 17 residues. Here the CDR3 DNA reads TGTGCCAGCAGTGAAGGACTAGCGGGAGGGCGGTGGGAGACCCAGTACTTC. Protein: CASSEGLAGGRWETQYF.

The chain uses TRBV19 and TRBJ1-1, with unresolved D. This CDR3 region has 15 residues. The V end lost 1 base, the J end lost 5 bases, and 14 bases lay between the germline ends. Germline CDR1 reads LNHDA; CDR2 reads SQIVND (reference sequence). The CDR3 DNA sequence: TGTGCCAGTAGTATAGGGGGAGCCTCGTTTACTGAAGCTTTCTTT. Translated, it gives CASSIGGASFTEAFF.

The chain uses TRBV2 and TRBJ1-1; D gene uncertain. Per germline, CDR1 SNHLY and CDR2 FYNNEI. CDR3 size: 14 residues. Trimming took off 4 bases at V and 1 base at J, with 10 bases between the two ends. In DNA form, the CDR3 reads TGTGCCAGCAGTGTCGGGTCTCGGAACACTGAAGCTTTCTTT. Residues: CASSVGSRNTEAFF.

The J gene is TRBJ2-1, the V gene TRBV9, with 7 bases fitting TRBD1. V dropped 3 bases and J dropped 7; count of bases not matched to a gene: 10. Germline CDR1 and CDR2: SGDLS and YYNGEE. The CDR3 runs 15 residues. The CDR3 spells CASSARTGTANEQFF. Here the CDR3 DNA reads TGTGCCAGCAGCGCAAGAACCGGGACAGCGAATGAGCAGTTCTTC.

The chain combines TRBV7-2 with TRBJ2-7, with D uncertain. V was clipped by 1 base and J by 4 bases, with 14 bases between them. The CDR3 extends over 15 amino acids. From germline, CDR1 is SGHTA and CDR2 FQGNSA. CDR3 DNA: TGTGCCAGCAGCTTAGGGCCGTCTCACGGGTACGAGCAGTACTTC. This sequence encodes CASSLGPSHGYEQYF.

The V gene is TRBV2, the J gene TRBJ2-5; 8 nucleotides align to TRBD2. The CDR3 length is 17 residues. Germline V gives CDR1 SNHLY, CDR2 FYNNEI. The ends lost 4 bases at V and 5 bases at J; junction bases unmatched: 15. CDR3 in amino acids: CASSAPAAREGWETQYF. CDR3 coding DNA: TGTGCCAGCAGTGCCCCTGCCGCACGGGAGGGGTGGGAGACCCAGTACTTC.

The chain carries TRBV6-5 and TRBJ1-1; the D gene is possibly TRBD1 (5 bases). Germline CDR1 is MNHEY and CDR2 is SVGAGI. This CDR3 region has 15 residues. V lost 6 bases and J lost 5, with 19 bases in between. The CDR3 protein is CASRFQSTVATEAFF. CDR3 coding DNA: TGTGCCAGCAGATTCCAATCGACAGTGGCTACTGAAGCTTTCTTT.